These 10 T cell receptor beta chains share one sample of origin, sequenced in a study of graft-versus-host responses after intestinal transplantation. What these receptors recognize is not known. Clones were sequenced by immunoSEQ multiplex PCR, and TCRdb holds only the in-frame ones, with some missing. Among approximately 71,000 clones listed, more than 70% were seen once. The sequencing used unstimulated CD8+ T cells sorted from spleen or lymph node cells, collected before intestinal transplant. These receptors all stem from a human donor who received an intestinal transplant.

CDR3 sequence (DNA): TGCAGCGTCAAGACAGGGCGCTCCTACGAGCAGTACTTC. Translating gives CSVKTGRSYEQYF. The chain carries TRBV29-1 and TRBJ2-7; 7 nucleotides match TRBD1. From germline, CDR1 is SQVTM and CDR2 ANQGSEA. The V and J ends lost 6 bases and 0 bases, in that order; junction bases with no gene match: 5. CDR3 length equals 13 residues.

The V gene is TRBV5-1, the J gene TRBJ1-2; D is uncertain. V was shortened by 0 bases and J by 1 base, with 7 bases between the two germline ends. This CDR3 contains 14 residues. Germline values: CDR1 SGHRS, CDR2 YFSETQ. The CDR3 protein is CASSLDRYNYGYTF. CDR3 nucleotide sequence: TGCGCCAGCAGCTTGGACAGATATAACTATGGCTACACCTTC.

V usage is TRBV25-1 and J usage is TRBJ1-2; 7 bases are a match to TRBD1. In germline, CDR1 is MGHDK, CDR2 SYGVNS. There are 16 residues in the CDR3. V shed 1 base, J shed 6 bases, and the junction held 11 bases outside the gene matches. CDR3 loop: CASSEWGQSDADGYTF. The CDR3 DNA is TGTGCCAGCAGTGAATGGGGACAGTCTGATGCTGATGGCTACACCTTC.

As to this clone: At one end, the junction sequence differs from germline, possibly due to a read error. Written as DNA, the CDR3 is TGCGCCAGCAGCTTGGAAAGGGGCCAAGGGCACTTC. This sequence encodes CASSLERGQGHF. The J gene is TRBJ2-7, the V gene TRBV5-1, with D maybe TRBD1 (5 bases). This CDR3 is 12 amino acids long. Germline CDR1 reads SGHRS; CDR2 reads YFSETQ.

The genes are TRBV27 and TRBJ2-7; the D gene is possibly TRBD1 (6 bases). Trimming removed 10 bases from V and 4 bases from J, with 20 bases in between. From germline, CDR1 is MNHEY and CDR2 SMNVEV (reference sequence). The CDR3 is made up of 14 amino acids. The CDR3 is CAISRDGTTYEQYF. The DNA for the CDR3 is TGTGCCATCTCACGGGATGGGACAACTTACGAGCAGTACTTC.

The CDR3 DNA is TGCGCCAGCAGCCAAGTTCGGACAAGACCTGAAGCTTTCTTT. The encoded protein is CASSQVRTRPEAFF. This sequence joins TRBV4-1 and TRBJ1-1, with D tentatively TRBD1 (5 bases). Trimming removed 1 base at V and 6 bases at J, with 12 bases between. From germline, CDR1 is MGHRA and CDR2 YSYEKL. The CDR3 totals 14 residues.

The V gene is TRBV27, the J gene TRBJ2-2; TRBD2 agrees at 9 bases. The CDR3 runs to 16 residues. Trimming at V came to 3 bases and at J to 0 bases, leaving 2 bases not matched to a gene. Germline CDR1 is MNHEY and CDR2 is SMNVEV (reference sequence). CDR3 region: CASSLLAGANTGELFF. Written as DNA, the CDR3 is TGTGCCAGCAGTTTGTTAGCGGGAGCGAACACCGGGGAGCTGTTTTTT.

This clone was observed a single time. The chain employs TRBV29-1 and TRBJ1-2; D possibly corresponds to TRBD1 (6 bases). From germline, CDR1 is SQVTM and CDR2 ANQGSEA. V lost 7 bases, J lost 8 bases, and 14 bases lay in between. This CDR3 spans 11 amino acids. In DNA, the CDR3 is TGCAGCGCATACGAACAGGGCGGCTACACCTTC. Residues: CSAYEQGGYTF.

V usage is TRBV7-9 and J usage is TRBJ2-4; D perhaps matches TRBD2 (6 bases). The length of the CDR3 is 15 residues. Deletions cut 2 bases from V and 9 bases from J, with 17 bases between. CDR1 is SEHNR, CDR2 FQNEAQ, per germline (reference sequence). CDR3 sequence reads: CASSLPLGGQTIQYF. The CDR3 DNA reads TGTGCCAGCAGCTTACCCCTCGGGGGTCAAACCATTCAGTACTTC. The complete variable domain, with remaining parts taken from reference TRBV7-9 and TRBJ2-4, reads DTGVSQNPRHKITKRGQNVTFRCDPISEHNRLYWYRQTLGQGPEFLTYFQNEAQLEKSRLLSDRFSAERPKGSFSTLEIQRTEQGDSAMYLCASSLPLGGQTIQYFGAGTRLSVL.

The chain carries TRBV5-1 and TRBJ2-6, with D maybe TRBD2 (5 bases). The CDR3 consists of 16 residues. CDR1 SGHRS and CDR2 YFSETQ come from the germline V gene. The V gene lost 4 bases and the J gene lost 2 bases, with 13 bases spanning the gap. CDR3 protein: CASSRTERAGANVLTF. In DNA, the CDR3 is TGCGCCAGCAGCCGCACCGAGAGGGCTGGGGCCAACGTCCTGACTTTC.